The 5 T cell receptor beta chains below come from one sample, sequenced in a study of shared clonotypes between healthy human individuals (TCRdb year 2020). The receptor library was made with the immunoSEQ multiplex PCR assay. In TCRdb, the immuneACCESS table is reduced to in-frame sequences with V and J assigned. These tables do not hold every clone; where another copy was compared, an unresolved V gene accounts for under half, and the others remain unexplained. The sample table shows roughly 2.4 million clones, and 90% to 97% are seen once. Clones ranked in the top ten supply over 0.1% of the sample. The sequencing input was naive CD4+ T cells sorted from blood. The sample's cell subset or site label, decoded: CD45RA+ positively selected. The origin of the receptors is a man aged 18-30 years in good health.

A remark on this clone: The sample contains more than one DNA sequence encoding this CDR3. The chain recombines TRBV9 with TRBJ1-1; D is ambiguous. The CDR3 has 13 residues. CDR1 is SGDLS and CDR2 is YYNGEE in the germline V gene. V lost 0 bases and J lost 2, with 5 bases in between. The CDR3 DNA reads TGTGCCAGCAGCGTAGAACCCAACACTGAAGCTTTCTTT. Encoded protein: CASSVEPNTEAFF.

The chain employs TRBV9 and TRBJ1-2; D remains ambiguous. The CDR3 sequence is 13 residues long. Trimming removed 2 bases from V and 7 bases from J, with 12 bases in between. Germline CDR1 and CDR2: SGDLS and YYNGEE. CDR3 residues: CASSVSPEGGYTF. CDR3 coding DNA: TGTGCCAGCAGCGTTTCACCAGAGGGTGGCTACACCTTC.

The genes are TRBV7-3 and TRBJ1-1; D gene ambiguous. CDR3 length: 14 residues. Germline V lookup: CDR1 SGHTA, CDR2 FQGTGA. V was clipped by 1 base and J by 1 base, with 7 bases between them. The CDR3 region has the DNA TGTGCCAGCAGCTTAAGAGCCCGGAACACTGAAGCTTTCTTT. It translates to CASSLRARNTEAFF.

Only one count was recorded for this clone. This chain connects TRBV5-6 to TRBJ2-5, with D perhaps assigned TRBD1 or TRBD2 (5 bases each). Trimming took off 4 bases at V and 4 bases at J, with 11 bases between the two ends. The CDR3 extends over 13 amino acids. Germline CDR1 and CDR2: SGHDT and YYEEEE. CDR3 bases: TGTGCCAGCAGCCGCCGGGACGGAGAGACCCAGTACTTC. Its protein product is CASSRRDGETQYF.

This chain links TRBV9 with TRBJ2-5; 9 bases match TRBD1. From germline, CDR1 is SGDLS and CDR2 YYNGEE. There are 15 residues in the CDR3. Unmatched junction bases numbered 9, after V lost 4 bases and J lost 5 bases. The DNA for the CDR3 is TGTGCCAGCAGCCCAAGGGACAGGGAGAAGGAGACCCAGTACTTC. This sequence encodes CASSPRDREKETQYF.